The 16 T cell receptor beta chains given below trace back to one sample, sequenced in a study of blood T cells in healthy people across ages. For the second PCR, which ran for about 6 to 12 cycles, a sample-barcoded 5' primer and a J-beta primer mix were used. TCRdb fed the 5' RACE reads into MiXCR, producing one record per CDR3 protein. This sample has roughly 2 million distinct CDR3 sequences, with roughly 50% found just once. The sequenced sample was blood. These receptors were collected from a woman aged 40-49 years in good health.

The chain employs TRBV27 and TRBJ2-5; TRBD1 is a possible D gene (6 bases). V was pared by 2 bases and J by 5 bases, with 12 bases between. The CDR3 is 14 amino acids. CDR1 MNHEY and CDR2 SMNVEV come from the germline V gene (reference sequence). CDR3 region: CASSLGRQVETQYF. CDR3 in DNA: TGTGCCAGCAGTTTAGGGCGACAGGTGGAGACCCAGTACTTC.

This chain joins TRBV28 and TRBJ2-1; possibly TRBD2 for D (6 bases). Germline CDR1 reads MDHEN; CDR2 reads SYDVKM. CDR3 size: 15 residues. Trimming left V 3 bases short and J 3 bases short, with 12 bases between. As DNA, the CDR3 is TGTGCCAGCAGTTTCTCGGGACTCGTCTACAATGAGCAGTTCTTC. As protein: CASSFSGLVYNEQFF.

This rearrangement joins TRBV6-5 to TRBJ1-4; the D gene is possibly TRBD1 (6 bases). Between the trimmed V and J ends, which lost 6 bases and 4 bases, there was a span of 12 bases. CDR1 is MNHEY, CDR2 SVGAGI, per germline. The CDR3 contains 14 residues. The CDR3 is CASRRTAFNEKLFF. The CDR3 DNA is TGTGCCAGCAGGAGGACAGCCTTTAATGAAAAACTGTTTTTT.

The V and J genes are TRBV6-5 and TRBJ2-3; 7 nucleotides line up with TRBD2. Unmatched junction bases numbered 6, after V lost 5 bases and J lost 4 bases. The germline gives CDR1 MNHEY, CDR2 SVGAGI. CDR3 length: 14 amino acids. The CDR3 region is CASSDGLEADTQYF. CDR3 nucleotide sequence: TGTGCCAGCAGTGACGGACTAGAGGCAGATACGCAGTATTTT.

This CDR3 reads CAISGDRGGSETQYF. The CDR3 DNA follows: TGTGCCATCAGTGGGGACAGGGGTGGATCGGAGACCCAGTACTTC. The rearrangement links TRBV10-3 to TRBJ2-5; 10 bases are a match to TRBD1. This CDR3 comprises 15 residues. In germline, CDR1 is ENHRY, CDR2 SYGVKD. Trimming at V came to 4 bases and at J to 5 bases, leaving 7 bases not matched to a gene.

To note about this clonotype: At one of its ends the junction is not consistent with the germline gene, which may arise from a read error. This chain links TRBV6-2 or TRBV6-3 with TRBJ2-3, with 14 nucleotides matching TRBD2. CDR3 length: 20 amino acids. Germline loops: CDR1 MNHEY, CDR2 SVGEGT. CDR3: CASSYSPRTSGGLGTDTQYF. In DNA form, the CDR3 reads TGTGCCAGCAGCTACTCCCCTCGGACTAGCGGGGGGCTCGGCACAGATACGCAGTATTTT.

The rearrangement links TRBV4-1 to TRBJ1-2; the D gene is possibly TRBD1 (6 bases). This CDR3 spans 14 amino acids. V lost 1 base and J lost 3, with 9 bases in between. The germline V gene encodes CDR1 MGHRA and CDR2 YSYEKL. The CDR3 DNA sequence: TGCGCCAGCAGCCAAGGACAGGCGGACTATGGCTACACCTTC. Translating gives CASSQGQADYGYTF.

There are a few counts of this clonotype. In DNA, the CDR3 is TGTGCCAGCAGCCCGACAATCTCGCCTGCGGGACAGGGATCTTACGAGCAGTACTTC. Residues: CASSPTISPAGQGSYEQYF. The chain has TRBV14 and TRBJ2-7; 9 nucleotides align to TRBD1. The CDR3 consists of 19 residues. The trim removed 4 bases at V and 4 bases at J, leaving 20 bases unmatched. The germline V gene has CDR1 SGHDN and CDR2 FVKESK.

This clonotype was seen a handful of times. The chain links TRBV5-5 to TRBJ1-2; D is uncertain. The CDR3 is 13 amino acids. Deletions cut 4 bases from V and 1 base from J, with 8 bases between. Germline values: CDR1 SGHKS, CDR2 YYEKEE (reference sequence). The CDR3 spells CASSLGNNYGYTF. CDR3 in DNA: TGTGCCAGCAGCCTCGGAAATAACTATGGCTACACCTTC.

The count of this clonotype is one. V and J are TRBV2 and TRBJ1-5; D gene uncertain. Looked up from germline, CDR1 is SNHLY and CDR2 is FYNNEI. The CDR3 is made up of 13 amino acids. V dropped 2 bases and J dropped 5 bases, with 7 bases sitting between them. The CDR3 here is CASSETGYQPQHF. As DNA, the CDR3 is TGTGCCAGCAGTGAAACTGGGTATCAGCCCCAGCATTTT.

This clonotype came up a few times. The chain couples TRBV6-5 to TRBJ1-4; 7 positions match TRBD1. V shed 5 bases, J shed 11 bases, and the junction held 5 bases outside the gene matches. Per the germline V gene, CDR1 is MNHEY and CDR2 is SVGAGI. The CDR3 extends over 12 amino acids. CDR3 nucleotide sequence: TGTGCCAGCAGTCCCGACAGGGAGAAACTGTTTTTT. Translated: CASSPDREKLFF.

The chain combines TRBV21-1 with TRBJ1-6; TRBD1, the D gene given by the table, was not confirmed from the DNA. TRBV21-1 is marked as a pseudogene. This CDR3 contains 18 residues. The DNA of the CDR3 is TGTGCCAGCAGCCTACGGCACAGGAGACAGGGGGGCAATTCACCCCTCCACTTT. This encodes CASSLRHRRQGGNSPLHF.

This sequence joins TRBV6-1 and TRBJ2-5; D is unclear. The V and J ends lost 3 bases and 5 bases respectively, with 19 bases between them. This CDR3 region has 16 residues. Germline V lookup: CDR1 MNHNS, CDR2 SASEGT. The CDR3 sequence: CASSEMVLPGPETQYF. The CDR3 bases are TGTGCCAGCAGTGAGATGGTGCTCCCCGGACCTGAGACCCAGTACTTC.

The rearrangement uses TRBV5-6 and TRBJ1-1; TRBD1 might be the D (6 bases). Trimming cost V 1 base and J 3 bases, with 13 bases left between them. CDR3 length equals 15 residues. Germline CDR1 is SGHDT and CDR2 is YYEEEE. The CDR3 DNA is TGTGCCAGCAGCTTGTCAGGGGACCGAGACACTGAAGCTTTCTTT. This codes for CASSLSGDRDTEAFF.

This clonotype appeared a few times. V and J are TRBV5-6 and TRBJ1-2; D unresolved. V lost 0 bases and J lost 4, with 10 bases in between. Germline V CDR1 and CDR2: SGHDT, YYEEEE. There are 14 residues in the CDR3. CDR3 sequence reads: CASSLGVPGYGYTF. CDR3 sequence (DNA): TGTGCCAGCAGCTTGGGGGTGCCGGGCTATGGCTACACCTTC.

The chain is built from TRBV19 and TRBJ2-1; no reliable D call. Germline CDR1 reads LNHDA; CDR2 reads SQIVND (reference sequence). The CDR3 is 13 amino acids. Between the trimmed V and J ends, which lost 3 bases and 4 bases, there was a span of 7 bases. The CDR3 region has the DNA TGTGCCAGTAGTATCTATAAGTACAATGAGCAGTTCTTC. As protein: CASSIYKYNEQFF.